The TCR beta chain under discussion was sequenced for a study of T cell changes during pregnancy in multiple sclerosis. The data were produced by immunoSEQ multiplex PCR, yet TCRdb's version contains in-frame clones alone and is incomplete. The table records 20,000 to 25,000 clones, approximately 86% of them present only once. The sequenced sample was CD8+ T cells from peripheral blood mononuclear cells, obtained in the first trimester of pregnancy. This clonotype was obtained from a female donor in good health, enrolled as a control in a pregnancy study.

This CDR3 is CASSFNVGTGELFF. The CDR3 nucleotides are TGTGCCAGCAGTTTTAATGTCGGCACCGGGGAGCTGTTTTTT. This chain connects TRBV27 to TRBJ2-2; D is undetermined. CDR3 size: 14 residues. Germline V gene lookup returns CDR1 MNHEY and CDR2 SMNVEV (reference sequence). Trimming removed 3 bases at V and 4 bases at J, with 9 bases between.